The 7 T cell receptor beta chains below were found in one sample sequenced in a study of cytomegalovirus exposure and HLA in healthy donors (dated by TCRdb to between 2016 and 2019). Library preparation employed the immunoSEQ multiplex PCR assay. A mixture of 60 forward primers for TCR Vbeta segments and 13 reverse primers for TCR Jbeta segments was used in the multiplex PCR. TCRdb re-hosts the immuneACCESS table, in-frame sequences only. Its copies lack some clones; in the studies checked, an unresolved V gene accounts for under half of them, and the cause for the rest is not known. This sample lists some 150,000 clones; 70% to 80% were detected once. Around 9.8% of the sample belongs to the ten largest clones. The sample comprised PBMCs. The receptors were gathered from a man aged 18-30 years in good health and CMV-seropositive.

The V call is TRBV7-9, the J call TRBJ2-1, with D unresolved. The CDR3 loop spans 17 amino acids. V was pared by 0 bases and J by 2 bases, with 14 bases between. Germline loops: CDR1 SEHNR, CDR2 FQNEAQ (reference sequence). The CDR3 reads CASSLALQASTYNEQFF. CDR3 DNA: TGTGCCAGCAGCTTAGCGCTCCAGGCCAGCACCTACAATGAGCAGTTCTTC.

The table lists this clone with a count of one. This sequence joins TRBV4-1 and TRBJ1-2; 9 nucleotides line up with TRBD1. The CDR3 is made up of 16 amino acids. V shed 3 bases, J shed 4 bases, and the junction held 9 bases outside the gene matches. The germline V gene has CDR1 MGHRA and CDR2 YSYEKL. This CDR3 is CASSQAGTGLLYGYTF. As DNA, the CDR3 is TGCGCCAGCAGCCAGGCCGGGACAGGGTTACTCTATGGCTACACCTTC.

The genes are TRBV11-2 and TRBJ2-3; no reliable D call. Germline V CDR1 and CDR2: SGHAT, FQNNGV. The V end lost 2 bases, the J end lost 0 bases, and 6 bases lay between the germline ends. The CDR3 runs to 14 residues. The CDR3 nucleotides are TGTGCCAGCAGCTTACTACCGAGCACAGATACGCAGTATTTT. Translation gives CASSLLPSTDTQYF.

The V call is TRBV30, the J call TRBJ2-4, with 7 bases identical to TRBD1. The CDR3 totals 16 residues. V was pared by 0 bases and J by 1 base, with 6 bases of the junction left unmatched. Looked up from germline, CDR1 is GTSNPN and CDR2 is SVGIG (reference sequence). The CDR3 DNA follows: TGTGCCTGGAGTGTACTCGAGGGGGCGGCCAAAAACATTCAGTACTTC. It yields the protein CAWSVLEGAAKNIQYF.

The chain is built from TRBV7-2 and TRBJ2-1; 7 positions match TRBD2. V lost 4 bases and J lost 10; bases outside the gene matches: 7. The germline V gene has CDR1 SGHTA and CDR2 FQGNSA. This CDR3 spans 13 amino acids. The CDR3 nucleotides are TGTGCCAGCAGCTCCCGAGGGAGGGAGGAGCAGTTCTTC. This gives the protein CASSSRGREEQFF.

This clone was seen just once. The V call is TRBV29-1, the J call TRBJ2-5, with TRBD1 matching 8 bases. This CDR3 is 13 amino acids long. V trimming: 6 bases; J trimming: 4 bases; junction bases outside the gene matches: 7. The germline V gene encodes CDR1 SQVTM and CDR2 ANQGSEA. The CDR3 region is CSVPGQVPETQYF. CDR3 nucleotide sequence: TGCAGCGTACCGGGACAGGTACCAGAGACCCAGTACTTC.

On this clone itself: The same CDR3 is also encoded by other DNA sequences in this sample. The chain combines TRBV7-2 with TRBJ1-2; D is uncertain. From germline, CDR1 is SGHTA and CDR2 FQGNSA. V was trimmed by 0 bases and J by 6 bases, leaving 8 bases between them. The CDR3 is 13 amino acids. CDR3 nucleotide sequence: TGTGCCAGCAGCTTAGCGCGGTCGGATGGCTACACCTTC. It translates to CASSLARSDGYTF. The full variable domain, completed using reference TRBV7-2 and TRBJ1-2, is GAGVSQSPSNKVTEKGKDVELRCDPISGHTALYWYRQSLGQGLEFLIYFQGNSAPDKSGLPSDRFSAERTGGSVSTLTIQRTQQEDSAVYLCASSLARSDGYTFGSGTRLTVV.